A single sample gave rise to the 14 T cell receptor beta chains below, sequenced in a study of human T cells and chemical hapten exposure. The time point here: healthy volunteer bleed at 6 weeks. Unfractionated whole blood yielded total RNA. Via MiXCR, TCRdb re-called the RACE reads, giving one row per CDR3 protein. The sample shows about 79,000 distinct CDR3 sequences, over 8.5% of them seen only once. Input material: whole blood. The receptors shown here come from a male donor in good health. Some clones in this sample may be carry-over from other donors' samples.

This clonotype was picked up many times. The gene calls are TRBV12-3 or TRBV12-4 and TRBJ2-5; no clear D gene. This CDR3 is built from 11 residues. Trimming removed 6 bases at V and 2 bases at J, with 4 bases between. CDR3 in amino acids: CASSYQETQYF. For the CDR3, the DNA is TGTGCCAGCAGCTATCAAGAGACCCAGTACTTC.

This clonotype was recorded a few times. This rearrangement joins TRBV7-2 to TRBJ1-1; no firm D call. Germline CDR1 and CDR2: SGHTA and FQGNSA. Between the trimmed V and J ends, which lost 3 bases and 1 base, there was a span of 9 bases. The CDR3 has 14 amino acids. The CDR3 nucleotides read TGTGCCAGCAGCTTGATGGCAGGGAACACTGAAGCTTTCTTT. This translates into CASSLMAGNTEAFF.

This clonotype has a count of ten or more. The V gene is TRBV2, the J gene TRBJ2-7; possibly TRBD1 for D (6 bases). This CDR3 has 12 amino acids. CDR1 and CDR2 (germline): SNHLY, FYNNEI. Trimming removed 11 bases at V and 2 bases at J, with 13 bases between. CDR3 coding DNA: TGTGCCGGAACGGGACATACCTACGAGCAGTACTTC. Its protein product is CAGTGHTYEQYF.

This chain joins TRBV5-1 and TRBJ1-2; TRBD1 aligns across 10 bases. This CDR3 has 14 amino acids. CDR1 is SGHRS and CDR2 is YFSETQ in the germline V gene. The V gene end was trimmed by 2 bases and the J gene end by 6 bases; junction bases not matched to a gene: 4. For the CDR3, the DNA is TGCGCCAGCAGCTTTGACAGGGGGCGGGATGGCTACACCTTC. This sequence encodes CASSFDRGRDGYTF.

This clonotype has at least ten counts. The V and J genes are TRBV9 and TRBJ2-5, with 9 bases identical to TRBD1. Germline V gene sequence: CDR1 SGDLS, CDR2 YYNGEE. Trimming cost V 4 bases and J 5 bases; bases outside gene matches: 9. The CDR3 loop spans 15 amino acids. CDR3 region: CASSIPGTGLETQYF. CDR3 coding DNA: TGTGCCAGCAGCATCCCCGGGACAGGGTTGGAGACCCAGTACTTC.

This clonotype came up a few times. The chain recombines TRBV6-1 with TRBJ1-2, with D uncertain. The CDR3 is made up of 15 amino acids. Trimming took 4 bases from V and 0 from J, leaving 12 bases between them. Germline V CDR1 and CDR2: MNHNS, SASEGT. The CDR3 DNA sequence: TGTGCCAGCAGTGCGTTGGGTATTGCTAACTATGGCTACACCTTC. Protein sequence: CASSALGIANYGYTF.

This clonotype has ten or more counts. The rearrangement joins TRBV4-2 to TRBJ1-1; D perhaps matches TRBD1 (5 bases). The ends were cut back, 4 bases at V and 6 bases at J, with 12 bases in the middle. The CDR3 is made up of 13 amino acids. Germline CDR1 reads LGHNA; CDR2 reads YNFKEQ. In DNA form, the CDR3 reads TGTGCCAGCAGCCTCCGACAGATCGCTGAAGCTTTCTTT. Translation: CASSLRQIAEAFF.

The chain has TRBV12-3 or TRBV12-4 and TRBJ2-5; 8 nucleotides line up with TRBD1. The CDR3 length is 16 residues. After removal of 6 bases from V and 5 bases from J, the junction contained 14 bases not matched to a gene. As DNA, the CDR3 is TGTGCCAGCAGCTCCCACGGGACAGGAGTAAGGGAGACCCAGTACTTC. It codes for CASSSHGTGVRETQYF.

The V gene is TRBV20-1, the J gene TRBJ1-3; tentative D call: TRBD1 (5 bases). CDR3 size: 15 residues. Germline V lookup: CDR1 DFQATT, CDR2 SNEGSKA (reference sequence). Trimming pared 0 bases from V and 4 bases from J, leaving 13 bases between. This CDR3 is CSARESGRAGNTIYF. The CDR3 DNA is TGCAGTGCTAGAGAGAGTGGCAGGGCCGGAAACACCATATATTTT.

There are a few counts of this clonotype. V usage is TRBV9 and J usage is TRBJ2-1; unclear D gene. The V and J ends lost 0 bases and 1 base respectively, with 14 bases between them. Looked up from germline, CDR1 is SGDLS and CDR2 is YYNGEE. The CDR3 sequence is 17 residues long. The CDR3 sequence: CASSVVPSVGSYNEQFF. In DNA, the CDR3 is TGTGCCAGCAGCGTAGTTCCCTCTGTAGGTTCCTACAATGAGCAGTTCTTC. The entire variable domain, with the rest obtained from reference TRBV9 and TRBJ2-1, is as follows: DSGVTQTPKHLITATGQRVTLRCSPRSGDLSVYWYQQSLDQGLQFLIQYYNGEERAKGNILERFSAQQFPDLHSELNLSSLELGDSALYFCASSVVPSVGSYNEQFFGPGTRLTVL.

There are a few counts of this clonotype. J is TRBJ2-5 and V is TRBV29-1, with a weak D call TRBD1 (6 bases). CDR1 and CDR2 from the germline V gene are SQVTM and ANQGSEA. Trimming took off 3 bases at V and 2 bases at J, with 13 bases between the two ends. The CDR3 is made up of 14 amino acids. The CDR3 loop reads CSVEGAFEQETQYF. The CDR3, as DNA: TGCAGCGTTGAGGGGGCATTTGAGCAAGAGACCCAGTACTTC. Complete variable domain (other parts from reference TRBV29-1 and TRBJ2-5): SAVISQKPSRDICQRGTSLTIQCQVDSQVTMMFWYRQQPGQSLTLIATANQGSEATYESGFVIDKFPISRPNLTFSTLTVSNMSPEDSSIYLCSVEGAFEQETQYFGPGTRLLVL.

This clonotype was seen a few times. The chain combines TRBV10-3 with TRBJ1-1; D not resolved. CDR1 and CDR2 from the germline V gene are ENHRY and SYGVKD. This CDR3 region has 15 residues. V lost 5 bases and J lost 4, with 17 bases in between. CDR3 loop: CAISYSIRLGTEAFF. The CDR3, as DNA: TGTGCCATCAGTTACTCTATTCGGTTGGGCACTGAAGCTTTCTTT.

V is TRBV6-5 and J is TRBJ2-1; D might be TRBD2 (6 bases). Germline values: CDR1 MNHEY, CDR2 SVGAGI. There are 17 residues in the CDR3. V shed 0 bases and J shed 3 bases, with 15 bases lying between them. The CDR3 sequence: CASSYSRPAGIYNEQFF. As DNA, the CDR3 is TGTGCCAGCAGTTACTCGAGGCCGGCGGGGATCTACAATGAGCAGTTCTTC.

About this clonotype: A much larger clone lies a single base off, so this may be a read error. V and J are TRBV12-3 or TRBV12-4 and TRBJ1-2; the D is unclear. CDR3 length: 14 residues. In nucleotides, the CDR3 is TGTGCCAGCAGTTCGAGGGAAGGTGACTATGGCTGCACCTTC. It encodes CASSSREGDYGCTF.